This TCR beta chain originates from a study of blood T cell repertoires in COVID-19. TCRdb's copy holds only in-frame clones and misses some; the assay was immunoSEQ multiplex PCR. The sample lists fewer than 200,000 clones, approximately 82% occurring once. This clonotype was sampled from a woman aged 45-59 years who had recovered from COVID-19. Sequencing was performed on PBMCs or T cells enriched from blood (not recorded which).

CDR3 in DNA: TGTGCCAGCAGCCGATCCGGGACAGGTTACGAGCAGTACTTC. Amino acid sequence: CASSRSGTGYEQYF. V usage is TRBV7-9 and J usage is TRBJ2-7, with 8 nucleotides matching TRBD1. The CDR3 has 14 amino acids. J lost 4 bases, V lost 5 bases, and 7 bases had no gene match. Germline V lookup: CDR1 SEHNR, CDR2 FQNEAQ (reference sequence).